A single sample is the source of the 26 T cell receptor beta chains below, sequenced in a study of blood T cell repertoires in COVID-19. Measured with immunoSEQ multiplex PCR; TCRdb has only the in-frame clones, and not every one. This sample carries some 280,000 clones, roughly nine tenths of them seen once, and the ten largest clones take 0.94%. The sample consisted of peripheral blood. These receptors originate from a woman aged 40 to 50 who had recovered from COVID-19.

The rearrangement uses TRBV15 and TRBJ2-1, with D perhaps matching TRBD1 (5 bases). From germline, CDR1 is LNHNV and CDR2 YYDKDF (reference sequence). CDR3 size: 18 residues. Trimming cost V 0 bases and J 6 bases, with 21 bases left between them. This chain's CDR3 is CATSRDGQGTAASNEQFF. The CDR3 nucleotides read TGTGCCACCAGCAGAGATGGTCAGGGAACGGCGGCGTCCAATGAGCAGTTCTTC.

The chain combines TRBV9 with TRBJ2-1, with 7 bases lining up with TRBD2. In germline, CDR1 is SGDLS, CDR2 YYNGEE. The CDR3 length is 15 residues. With V trimmed by 3 bases and J by 8 bases, 11 bases remained unmatched. CDR3 nucleotides: TGTGCCAGCAGCGCACGGGACTACCTTAGGGATGAGCAGTTCTTC. It encodes CASSARDYLRDEQFF.

This sequence joins TRBV4-2 and TRBJ2-3, with 10 bases fitting TRBD2. The CDR3 is made up of 17 amino acids. The junction had 9 bases not matched to a gene; V was cut back by 0 bases and J by 6 bases. The germline gives CDR1 LGHNA, CDR2 YNFKEQ. CDR3 sequence reads: CASSQDLAAGGPDTQYF. As DNA, the CDR3 is TGTGCCAGCAGCCAAGATTTGGCAGCGGGAGGGCCGGATACGCAGTATTTT.

Points on this clone: The same CDR3 can be traced to other DNA sequences in this sample. V gene TRBV28 combines with J gene TRBJ2-5; 9 bases line up with TRBD1. From germline, CDR1 is MDHEN and CDR2 SYDVKM. The CDR3 is 13 residues long. V trimming: 6 bases; J trimming: 5 bases; junction bases outside the gene matches: 4. CDR3 sequence (DNA): TGTGCCAGCAGCCCCGACAGGGGGGAGACCCAGTACTTC. It is translated as CASSPDRGETQYF. Supplemented by reference TRBV28 and TRBJ2-5, the full variable domain reads DVKVTQSSRYLVKRTGEKVFLECVQDMDHENMFWYRQDPGLGLRLIYFSYDVKMKEKGDIPEGYSVSREKKERFSLILESASTNQTSMYLCASSPDRGETQYFGPGTRLLVL.

The V and J genes are TRBV27 and TRBJ2-7, with 7 bases matching TRBD1. The CDR3 runs to 15 residues. Looked up from germline, CDR1 is MNHEY and CDR2 is SMNVEV (reference sequence). J lost 0 bases, V lost 9 bases, and 11 bases had no gene match. The CDR3 protein is CASARTGYSSYEQYF. CDR3 in DNA: TGTGCCAGTGCCCGGACAGGCTATAGCTCCTACGAGCAGTACTTC.

The chain carries TRBV2 and TRBJ2-1; D may be TRBD1 (5 bases). The germline V gene has CDR1 SNHLY and CDR2 FYNNEI. V was shortened by 3 bases and J by 9 bases, with 9 bases between the two germline ends. The CDR3 runs 12 residues. As DNA, the CDR3 is TGTGCCAGCAGTGAGGGGCCGAGTGAGCAGTTCTTC. It specifies CASSEGPSEQFF.

The chain couples TRBV19 to TRBJ2-2, with 8 bases identical to TRBD1. V lost 5 bases to trimming and J lost 2 bases; unmatched junction nucleotides: 7. The CDR3 is made up of 16 amino acids. Germline-derived CDR1 and CDR2 are LNHDA and SQIVND (reference sequence). CDR3 residues: CASSWAPGGNTGELFF. CDR3 sequence (DNA): TGTGCCAGTAGTTGGGCCCCAGGGGGCAACACCGGGGAGCTGTTTTTT. The variable domain in full, with the rest retrieved from reference TRBV19 and TRBJ2-2, is DGGITQSPKYLFRKEGQNVTLSCEQNLNHDAMYWYRQDPGQGLRLIYYSQIVNDFQKGDIAEGYSVSREKKESFPLTVTSAQKNPTAFYLCASSWAPGGNTGELFFGEGSRLTVL.

This chain connects TRBV9 to TRBJ2-1; D gene unclear. Germline V lookup: CDR1 SGDLS, CDR2 YYNGEE. The V end lost 1 base, the J end lost 3 bases, and 11 bases lay between the germline ends. The CDR3 has 15 residues. This chain's CDR3 is CASSVLSEYYNEQFF. CDR3 coding DNA: TGTGCCAGCAGCGTATTGTCGGAGTACTACAATGAGCAGTTCTTC.

This chain uses TRBV3-1 (or the pseudogene TRBV3-2) with TRBJ2-3; 11 positions agree with TRBD2. Germline-derived CDR1 and CDR2 are LGHDT and YNNKEL (reference sequence). The CDR3 sequence is 16 residues long. Trimming at V came to 8 bases and at J to 2 bases, leaving 9 bases not matched to a gene. DNA of the CDR3: TGTGCCAGCTCAGGGACTAGCGGCCAAACCACAGATACGCAGTATTTT. Protein product: CASSGTSGQTTDTQYF.

This chain connects TRBV7-9 to TRBJ2-1; 9 bases line up with TRBD2. Germline V gene data show CDR1 as SEHNR and CDR2 as FQNEAQ (reference sequence). The CDR3 covers 13 residues. Trimming cost V 4 bases and J 10 bases; bases outside gene matches: 5. The CDR3 DNA reads TGTGCCAGCAGCTCTAGCGGGGCCGGAGAGCAGTTCTTC. Its translation: CASSSSGAGEQFF.

The chain recombines TRBV11-3 with TRBJ2-4, with TRBD1 matching 10 bases. The CDR3 is 13 residues long. Germline V gene data show CDR1 as SGHNT and CDR2 as YENEEA. Trimming cost V 8 bases and J 3 bases; bases outside gene matches: 1. This CDR3 reads CASGQGVKNIQYF. The DNA of the CDR3 is TGTGCCAGCGGACAGGGGGTCAAAAACATTCAGTACTTC. Based on the CDR3 plus reference TRBV11-3 and TRBJ2-4, the full variable domain is EAGVVQSPRYKIIEKKQPVAFWCNPISGHNTLYWYLQNLGQGPELLIRYENEEAVDDSQLPKDRFSAERLKGVDSTLKIQPAELGDSAVYLCASGQGVKNIQYFGAGTRLSVL.

Written as DNA, the CDR3 is TGTGCCAGCAGCGGGACTAGCGGGGGATGGGATACGCAGTATTTT. It is translated as CASSGTSGGWDTQYF. The rearrangement joins TRBV11-1 to TRBJ2-3, with TRBD2 matching 14 bases. CDR1 is SGHAT and CDR2 is FQDESV in the germline V gene (reference sequence). V was clipped by 5 bases and J by 6 bases; unmatched bases: 4. CDR3 size: 15 residues.

The rearrangement joins TRBV6-5 to TRBJ2-2, with D perhaps matching TRBD2 (6 bases). The V end lost 6 bases, the J end lost 4 bases, and 15 bases lay between the germline ends. The CDR3 has 15 residues. CDR1 is MNHEY and CDR2 is SVGAGI in the germline V gene. CDR3 nucleotides: TGTGCCAGCAGCTACCGGGACTTCAGCACCGGGGAGCTGTTTTTT. This translates into CASSYRDFSTGELFF.

V and J are TRBV12-3 or TRBV12-4 and TRBJ2-3, with no clear D. This CDR3 is 12 amino acids long. V dropped 5 bases and J dropped 5 bases, with 8 bases sitting between them. The CDR3 nucleotides are TGTGCCAGCAGTCGACTGGGAGATACGCAGTATTTT. This encodes CASSRLGDTQYF.

The chain links TRBV28 to TRBJ2-2; tentatively, D is TRBD1 (6 bases). The CDR3 is 17 residues long. V was shortened by 5 bases and J by 3 bases, with 19 bases between the two germline ends. Germline CDR1 reads MDHEN; CDR2 reads SYDVKM. The CDR3 loop is CASSGTGRSAHTGELFF. The CDR3 nucleotides are TGTGCCAGCAGTGGAACAGGGCGATCAGCCCACACCGGGGAGCTGTTTTTT.

The chain couples TRBV5-8 to TRBJ2-4, with 9 bases that match TRBD1. Germline V gives CDR1 SGHTS, CDR2 YDEGEE. The CDR3 has 19 amino acids. J lost 3 bases, V lost 2 bases, and 15 bases had no gene match. The CDR3 DNA reads as TGTGCCAGCAGCTTCGGGAGAGGACAGGGGAGCTTTGTCAAAAACATTCAGTACTTC. Amino acid sequence: CASSFGRGQGSFVKNIQYF.

This clone occurred once. The V gene is TRBV19, the J gene TRBJ2-2, with 11 bases identical to TRBD2. With V trimmed by 1 base and J by 4 bases, 11 bases remained unmatched. CDR1 and CDR2 (germline): LNHDA, SQIVND (reference sequence). This CDR3 region has 19 residues. The CDR3 sequence is CASSIAAGTSGGGTGELFF. CDR3 nucleotides: TGTGCCAGTAGTATAGCGGCCGGGACTAGCGGAGGCGGCACCGGGGAGCTGTTTTTT.

This chain uses TRBV5-1 with TRBJ2-5; D not certain. Germline CDR1 and CDR2: SGHRS and YFSETQ. This CDR3 contains 15 residues. Trimming removed 1 base at V and 1 base at J, with 11 bases between. Written as DNA, the CDR3 is TGCGCCAGCAGCTTGTCACCGGGTACCCAAGAGACCCAGTACTTC. Its protein is CASSLSPGTQETQYF. Together with reference TRBV5-1 and TRBJ2-5, the CDR3 gives the full variable domain: KAGVTQTPRYLIKTRGQQVTLSCSPISGHRSVSWYQQTPGQGLQFLFEYFSETQRNKGNFPGRFSGRQFSNSRSEMNVSTLELGDSALYLCASSLSPGTQETQYFGPGTRLLVL.

CDR3 nucleotide sequence: TGTGCCAGCAGCCGGGGGGACTATGGCTACACCTTC. It encodes CASSRGDYGYTF. The rearrangement uses TRBV7-9 and TRBJ1-2, with a possible D match to TRBD1 (5 bases). Deletions cut 5 bases from V and 3 bases from J, with 7 bases between. The germline V gene encodes CDR1 SEHNR and CDR2 FQNEAQ (reference sequence). The CDR3 totals 12 residues.

The gene calls are TRBV3-1 (or the pseudogene TRBV3-2) and TRBJ2-2, with 10 positions matching TRBD2. The V and J ends lost 4 bases and 3 bases, in that order; junction bases with no gene match: 5. This CDR3 spans 16 amino acids. Germline loops: CDR1 LGHDT, CDR2 YNNKEL (reference sequence). For the CDR3, the DNA is TGTGCCAGCAGCCCCCCGACTAGCGGGTACACCGGGGAGCTGTTTTTT. This codes for CASSPPTSGYTGELFF.

The rearrangement joins TRBV24-1 to TRBJ2-1; 11 nucleotides align to TRBD2. This CDR3 is 16 amino acids long. The germline CDR1 and CDR2 sequences are KGHDR and SFDVKD. Trimming removed 3 bases from V and 2 bases from J; junction bases left unmatched: 2. CDR3 nucleotides: TGTGCCACCAGTGATCTAGCGGGAGGCACCTACAATGAGCAGTTCTTC. This sequence encodes CATSDLAGGTYNEQFF.

CDR3 nucleotide sequence: TGTGCCAGCAGTAGGAAGGGGGTCGCCGAGGCTTTCTTT. Translation gives CASSRKGVAEAFF. The chain links TRBV6-5 to TRBJ1-1, with a weak D call TRBD1 (6 bases). CDR3 size: 13 residues. Trimming removed 5 bases from V and 11 bases from J, with 18 bases in between. Germline V gene sequence: CDR1 MNHEY, CDR2 SVGAGI.

This clone has only a few counts. The chain couples TRBV7-2 to TRBJ1-1; D is perhaps TRBD1 (6 bases). Deletions cut 5 bases from V and 5 bases from J, with 21 bases between. CDR1 and CDR2 (germline): SGHTA, FQGNSA. The CDR3 totals 16 residues. Written as DNA, the CDR3 is TGTGCCAGCAGCGACTCAGACAGGTTTTTAAAGACTGAAGCTTTCTTT. This gives the protein CASSDSDRFLKTEAFF.

This clone was seen a single time. The V call is TRBV2, the J call TRBJ2-7; D perhaps matches TRBD2 (6 bases). The germline gives CDR1 SNHLY, CDR2 FYNNEI. The CDR3 extends over 17 amino acids. V was pared by 4 bases and J by 2 bases, with 21 bases between. The CDR3 spells CASSGRGTGLTTYEQYF. In nucleotides, the CDR3 is TGTGCCAGCAGTGGGCGCGGAACGGGACTCACGACCTACGAGCAGTACTTC.

CDR3 sequence: CASSSGDSEKLFF. CDR3 bases: TGTGCCAGCAGCTCCGGGGACAGCGAAAAACTGTTTTTT. V gene TRBV11-2 combines with J gene TRBJ1-4, with 7 bases lining up with TRBD1. The CDR3 runs 13 residues. The germline gives CDR1 SGHAT, CDR2 FQNNGV. V dropped 4 bases and J dropped 8; count of bases not matched to a gene: 4.

The V and J genes are TRBV4-2 and TRBJ2-3, with D tentatively TRBD2 (6 bases). The CDR3 has 16 amino acids. Trimming removed 3 bases from V and 1 base from J, with 14 bases in between. Germline CDR1 is LGHNA and CDR2 is YNFKEQ. The CDR3 DNA reads as TGTGCCAGCAGCCAGGACTTAGCGGAAGGCACAGATACGCAGTATTTT. Translation gives CASSQDLAEGTDTQYF.